Detailed here is one T cell receptor (beta chain). The sample, roughly 9.5 milliliters of peripheral blood, was drawn from each donor. Samples had at least 7 million PBMCs isolated from them. The entry originates in a study of blood T cells in healthy people across ages. Study summary: Template switching recovered approximately one barcoded beta molecule for every two T cells.

The authors ran a second PCR of about 6 to 11 cycles using a sample-barcoded 5' primer and a J-beta primer mix. TCRdb passed the 5' RACE reads through MiXCR, listing each CDR3 protein once. The table includes 1.5 million to 2 million distinct CDR3 sequences, roughly 50% detected once. This CDR3 spans 12 amino acids. Germline-derived CDR1 and CDR2 are SQVTM and ANQGSEA. Trimming removed 3 bases at V and 5 bases at J, with 10 bases between. This sequence originates from a woman in her thirties or forties in good health. Source material: blood. The chain uses TRBV29-1 and TRBJ1-1; a weak D match, TRBD1 (5 bases). The CDR3 region has the DNA TGCAGCGTTGAGGGGGTCCATACTGAAGCTTTCTTT. It encodes CSVEGVHTEAFF.